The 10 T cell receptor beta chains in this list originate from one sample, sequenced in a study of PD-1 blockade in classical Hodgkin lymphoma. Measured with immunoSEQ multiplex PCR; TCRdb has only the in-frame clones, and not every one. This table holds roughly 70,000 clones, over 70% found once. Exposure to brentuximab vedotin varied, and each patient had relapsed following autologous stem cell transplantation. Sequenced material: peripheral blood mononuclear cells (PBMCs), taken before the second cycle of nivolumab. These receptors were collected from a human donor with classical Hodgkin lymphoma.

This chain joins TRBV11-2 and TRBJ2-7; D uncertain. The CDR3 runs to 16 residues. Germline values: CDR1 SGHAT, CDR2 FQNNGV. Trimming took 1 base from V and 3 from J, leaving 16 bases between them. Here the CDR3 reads CASSLGRYLRSYEQYF. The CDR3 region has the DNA TGTGCCAGCAGCTTAGGCAGGTACCTCCGAAGCTACGAGCAGTACTTC.

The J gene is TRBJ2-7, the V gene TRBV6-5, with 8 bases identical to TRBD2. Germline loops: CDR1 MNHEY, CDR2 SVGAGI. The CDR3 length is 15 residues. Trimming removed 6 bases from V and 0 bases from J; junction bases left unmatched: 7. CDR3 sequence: CASSLFTSGSYEQYF. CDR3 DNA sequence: TGTGCCAGCAGCCTATTTACTAGCGGCTCCTACGAGCAGTACTTC.

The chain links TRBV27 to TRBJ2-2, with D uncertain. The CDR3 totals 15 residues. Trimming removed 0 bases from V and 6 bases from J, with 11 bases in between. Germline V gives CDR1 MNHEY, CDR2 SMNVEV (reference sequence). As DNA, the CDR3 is TGTGCCAGCAGTTTATCGGCACCGGGCGCCGGGGAGCTGTTTTTT. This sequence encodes CASSLSAPGAGELFF.

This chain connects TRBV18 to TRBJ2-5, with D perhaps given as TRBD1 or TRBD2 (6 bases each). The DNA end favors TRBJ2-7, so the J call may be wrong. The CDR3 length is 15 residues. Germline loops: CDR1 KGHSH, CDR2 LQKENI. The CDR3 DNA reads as TGTGCCAGCTCACCGGAGGGGGGCAGGATCATCGAGCAGTACTTC. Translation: CASSPEGGRIIEQYF.

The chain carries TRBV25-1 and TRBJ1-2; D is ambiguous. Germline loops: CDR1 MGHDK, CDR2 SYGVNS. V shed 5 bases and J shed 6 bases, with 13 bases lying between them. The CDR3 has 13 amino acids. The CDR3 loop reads CASSLTGPHGYTF. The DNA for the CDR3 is TGTGCCAGCAGTCTCACCGGGCCCCATGGCTACACCTTC.

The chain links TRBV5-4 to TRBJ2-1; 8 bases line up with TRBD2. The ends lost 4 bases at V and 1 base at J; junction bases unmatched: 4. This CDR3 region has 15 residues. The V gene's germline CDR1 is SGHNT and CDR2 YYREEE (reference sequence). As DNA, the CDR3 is TGTGCCAGCAGCATTAGCGGGGCGTCCTACAATGAGCAGTTCTTC. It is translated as CASSISGASYNEQFF.

The CDR3 protein is CASSPRDSEAFF. The CDR3 DNA is TGTGCCAGCAGCCCCAGGGATAGTGAAGCTTTCTTT. The chain links TRBV5-4 to TRBJ1-1; D may be TRBD1 (5 bases). CDR1 and CDR2 from the germline V gene are SGHNT and YYREEE (reference sequence). This CDR3 region has 12 residues. Deletions cut 4 bases from V and 7 bases from J, with 11 bases between.

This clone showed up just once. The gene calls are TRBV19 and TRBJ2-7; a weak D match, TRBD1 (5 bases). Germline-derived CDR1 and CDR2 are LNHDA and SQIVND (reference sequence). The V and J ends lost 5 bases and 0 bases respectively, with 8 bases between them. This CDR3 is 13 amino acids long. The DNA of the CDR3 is TGTGCCAGTAGTGTGACAGTCTCCTACGAGCAGTACTTC. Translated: CASSVTVSYEQYF.

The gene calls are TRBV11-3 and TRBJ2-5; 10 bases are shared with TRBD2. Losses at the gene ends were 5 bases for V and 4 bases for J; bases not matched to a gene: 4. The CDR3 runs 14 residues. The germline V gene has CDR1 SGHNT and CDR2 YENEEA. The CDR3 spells CASSDGTSAETQYF. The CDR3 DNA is TGTGCCAGCAGCGACGGGACTAGCGCAGAGACCCAGTACTTC.

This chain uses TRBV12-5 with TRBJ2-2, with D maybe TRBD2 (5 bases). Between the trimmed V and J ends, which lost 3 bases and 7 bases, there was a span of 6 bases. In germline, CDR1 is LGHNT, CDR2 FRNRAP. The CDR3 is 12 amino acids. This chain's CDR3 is CASGLGSGELFF. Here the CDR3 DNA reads TGTGCTAGTGGTTTAGGGAGCGGGGAGCTGTTTTTT.